The 13 T cell receptor beta chains given below trace back to one sample, sequenced in a study of T cell responses to AZD1222 COVID-19 vaccine. The assay was immunoSEQ multiplex PCR, and TCRdb's table has in-frame clones only and misses some. Seen here are approximately 68,000 clones, about 91% observed once, and the top ten hold about a fifth. The sample here was peripheral blood, taken on day 0 of AZD1222 vaccination. The source of these receptors is an adult in good health.

The J gene is TRBJ2-7, the V gene TRBV7-2; D is ambiguous. Trimming removed 1 base from V and 2 bases from J, with 12 bases in between. The germline CDR1 and CDR2 sequences are SGHTA and FQGNSA. This CDR3 has 15 residues. The CDR3 DNA reads as TGTGCCAGCAGCTTAGAATTAGCAGGTACCTACGAGCAGTACTTC. It codes for CASSLELAGTYEQYF.

This chain links TRBV5-1 with TRBJ1-2; TRBD1 might be the D (5 bases). Trimming pared 4 bases from V and 4 bases from J, leaving 14 bases between. From germline, CDR1 is SGHRS and CDR2 YFSETQ. CDR3 length: 14 residues. The CDR3 loop is CASSPDLGGYGYTF. CDR3 in DNA: TGCGCCAGCAGCCCCGACCTCGGGGGCTATGGCTACACCTTC.

V and J are TRBV28 and TRBJ2-1; D is unresolved. The CDR3 extends over 11 amino acids. Trimming left V 2 bases short and J 8 bases short, with 4 bases between. Germline V CDR1 and CDR2: MDHEN, SYDVKM. Here the CDR3 reads CASSLGYEQFF. CDR3 bases: TGTGCCAGCAGTTTAGGTTATGAGCAGTTCTTC.

This chain joins TRBV5-6 and TRBJ1-6; D unclear. Trimming removed 1 base at V and 5 bases at J, with 7 bases between. Germline V CDR1 and CDR2: SGHDT, YYEEEE. There are 14 residues in the CDR3. This CDR3 reads CASSLNRDNSPLHF. The CDR3 nucleotides read TGTGCCAGCAGCTTGAACCGGGATAATTCACCCCTCCACTTT.

The gene calls are TRBV4-3 and TRBJ1-6, with 8 bases matching TRBD1. V lost 6 bases, J lost 9 bases, and 13 bases stayed unmatched. The germline CDR1 and CDR2 sequences are LGHNA and YSLEER. The CDR3 contains 16 residues. CDR3 nucleotide sequence: TGCGCCAGCAGACAAATCCTCGGACAGGGCTTTTCACCCCTCCACTTT. This sequence encodes CASRQILGQGFSPLHF.

The rearrangement joins TRBV5-1 to TRBJ2-3, with D perhaps TRBD1 (5 bases). The CDR3 sequence is 15 residues long. V was cut by 5 bases and J by 2 bases, with 15 bases left in between. CDR1 is SGHRS and CDR2 is YFSETQ in the germline V gene. CDR3: CASRNDGHNTDTQYF. The CDR3 coding sequence is TGCGCCAGCAGAAATGATGGACATAACACAGATACGCAGTATTTT. Full variable domain (rest looked up from reference TRBV5-1 and TRBJ2-3): KAGVTQTPRYLIKTRGQQVTLSCSPISGHRSVSWYQQTPGQGLQFLFEYFSETQRNKGNFPGRFSGRQFSNSRSEMNVSTLELGDSALYLCASRNDGHNTDTQYFGPGTRLTVL.

This chain links TRBV28 with TRBJ1-4; TRBD1 matches at 9 bases. Germline lookup yields CDR1 MDHEN and CDR2 SYDVKM. The CDR3 is 15 residues long. The trim removed 3 bases at V and 5 bases at J, leaving 4 bases unmatched. CDR3 region: CASSLYGTGNEKLFF. The DNA for the CDR3 is TGTGCCAGCAGTTTGTACGGGACAGGGAATGAAAAACTGTTTTTT.

This chain uses TRBV28 with TRBJ1-2, with D possibly matching TRBD1 (6 bases). The CDR3 length is 14 residues. The V and J ends lost 2 bases and 2 bases respectively, with 9 bases between them. Per germline, CDR1 MDHEN and CDR2 SYDVKM. The CDR3: CASSLTGRNYGYTF. The CDR3 nucleotides read TGTGCCAGCAGTTTAACAGGGAGAAACTATGGCTACACCTTC.

The V and J genes are TRBV5-1 and TRBJ2-7; TRBD2 is a possible D gene (6 bases). The CDR3 contains 15 residues. Germline V gene sequence: CDR1 SGHRS, CDR2 YFSETQ. V dropped 0 bases and J dropped 1 base, with 11 bases sitting between them. The DNA of the CDR3 is TGCGCCAGCAGCTTGGGAGTAGCGGAGTCCTACGAGCAGTACTTC. Translation gives CASSLGVAESYEQYF. The full variable domain, its missing parts supplied by reference TRBV5-1 and TRBJ2-7, is KAGVTQTPRYLIKTRGQQVTLSCSPISGHRSVSWYQQTPGQGLQFLFEYFSETQRNKGNFPGRFSGRQFSNSRSEMNVSTLELGDSALYLCASSLGVAESYEQYFGPGTRLTVT.

The V and J genes are TRBV30 and TRBJ1-1; 7 bases are a match to TRBD1. V was clipped by 1 base and J by 4 bases; unmatched bases: 9. The CDR3 is 15 residues long. The germline V gene encodes CDR1 GTSNPN and CDR2 SVGIG (reference sequence). The CDR3 nucleotides read TGTGCCTGGAGTGGGCTGACAGGGAGGATCACTGAAGCTTTCTTT. Translation: CAWSGLTGRITEAFF.

CDR3 nucleotide sequence: TGTGCCAGCAGCGCCGACCACGGACTAGCGGGAGTGGAGACCCAGTACTTC. Its translation: CASSADHGLAGVETQYF. The rearrangement joins TRBV9 to TRBJ2-5; 13 nucleotides line up with TRBD2. Germline assignment: CDR1 SGDLS and CDR2 YYNGEE. This CDR3 contains 17 residues. The V segment lost 3 bases and the J segment 5 bases; nucleotides outside the gene matches: 10.

The V call is TRBV18, the J call TRBJ2-6; TRBD1 is a possible D gene (7 bases). Germline assignment: CDR1 KGHSH and CDR2 LQKENI. V lost 3 bases and J 0 bases, leaving 15 bases between the germline ends. The CDR3 totals 18 residues. The CDR3 DNA reads TGTGCCAGCTCACCGGCGGGACAGACTTCCTCTGGGGCCAACGTCCTGACTTTC. Encoded protein: CASSPAGQTSSGANVLTF.

The chain links TRBV7-8 to TRBJ2-2, with a possible D match to TRBD2 (7 bases). CDR3 length: 14 residues. CDR1 is SGHVS, CDR2 FQNEAQ, per germline. V dropped 7 bases and J dropped 5 bases, with 14 bases sitting between them. Here the CDR3 reads CASKRGGGTGELFF. The CDR3 DNA is TGTGCCAGCAAGAGGGGGGGCGGAACCGGGGAGCTGTTTTTT.